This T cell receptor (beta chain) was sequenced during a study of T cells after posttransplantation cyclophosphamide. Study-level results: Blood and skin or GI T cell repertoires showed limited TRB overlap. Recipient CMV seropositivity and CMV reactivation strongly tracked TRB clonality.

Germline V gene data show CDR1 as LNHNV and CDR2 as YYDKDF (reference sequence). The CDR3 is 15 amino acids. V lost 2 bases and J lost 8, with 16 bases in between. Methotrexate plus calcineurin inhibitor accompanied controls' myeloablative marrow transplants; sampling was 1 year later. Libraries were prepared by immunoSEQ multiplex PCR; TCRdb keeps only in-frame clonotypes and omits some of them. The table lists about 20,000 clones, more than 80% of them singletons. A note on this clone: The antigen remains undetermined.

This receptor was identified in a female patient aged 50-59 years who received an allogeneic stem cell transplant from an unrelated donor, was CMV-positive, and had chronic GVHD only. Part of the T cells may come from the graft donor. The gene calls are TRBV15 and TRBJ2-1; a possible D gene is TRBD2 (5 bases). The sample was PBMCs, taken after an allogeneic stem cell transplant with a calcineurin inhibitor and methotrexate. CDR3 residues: CATSRSGLIGDEQFF. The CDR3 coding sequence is TGTGCCACCAGCAGATCCGGACTCATTGGCGATGAGCAGTTCTTC.